This TCR beta chain derives from a study of blood T cell repertoires in COVID-19. Study-level information: The study drew acute and convalescent COVID-19 samples from the United States, Italy and Spain. The analysed material was cDNA or gDNA that came from T cells, B-cell-depleted T cells, or PBMCs.

In the authors' methods: From reference gene primer amplification, estimates of nucleated cell counts were derived. Sequencing used immunoSEQ multiplex PCR; TCRdb keeps in-frame clones, though not all of them. V, J and clone size are taken as reported in that table, and D and trimming were inferred from the DNA itself. The table has 200,000 or so clones, 70% to 85% seen once. The length of the CDR3 is 13 residues. Trimming removed 3 bases at V and 4 bases at J, with 10 bases between. Germline assignment: CDR1 LGHDT and CDR2 YNNKEL (reference sequence). The clonotype originates from a human donor with acute or convalescent COVID-19. The donor label of this sample is uncertain. The chain recombines TRBV3-1 (or the pseudogene TRBV3-2) with TRBJ2-7; TRBD2 might be the D (6 bases). Input material: peripheral blood. CDR3: CASSQESGYEQYF. DNA for the CDR3: TGTGCCAGCAGCCAGGAAAGCGGGTACGAGCAGTACTTC.